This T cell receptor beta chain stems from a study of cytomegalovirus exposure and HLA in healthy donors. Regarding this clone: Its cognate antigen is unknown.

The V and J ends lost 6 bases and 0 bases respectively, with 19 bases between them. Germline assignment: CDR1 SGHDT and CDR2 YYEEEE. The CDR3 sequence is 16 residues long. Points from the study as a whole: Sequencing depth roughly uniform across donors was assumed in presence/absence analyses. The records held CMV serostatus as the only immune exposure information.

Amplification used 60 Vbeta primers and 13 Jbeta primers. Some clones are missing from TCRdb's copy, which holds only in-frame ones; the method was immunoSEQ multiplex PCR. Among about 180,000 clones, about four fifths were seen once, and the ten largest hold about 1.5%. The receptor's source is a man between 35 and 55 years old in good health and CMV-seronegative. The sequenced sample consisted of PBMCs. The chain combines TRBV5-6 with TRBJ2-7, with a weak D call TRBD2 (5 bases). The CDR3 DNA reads TGTGCCAGCATCCCTTTAGGACGGAGGAACTCCTACGAGCAGTACTTC. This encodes CASIPLGRRNSYEQYF.